The rows below give T cell receptor beta chains drawn from one sample of a study of cytomegalovirus exposure and HLA in healthy donors. TCRdb's copy holds only in-frame clones and misses some; the assay was immunoSEQ multiplex PCR. The table lists 150,000 to 200,000 clones, under 90% of them singletons. The sequencing sample was made of PBMCs. The receptors shown here come from a male donor in good health and CMV-seronegative. Each CDR3 is given with its conserved first and last residue. D genes are given only for firm matches. For some rows the clone size is stated as once, few or many, or as a class when expanded; others skip it.

J: TRBJ2-7
size: -
D: -
V: TRBV11-2
DNA: TGTGCCAGCAGCTTTGGGGTTGCGGGGTTCTACGAGCAGTACTTC
CDR3: CASSFGVAGFYEQYF

J: TRBJ2-6
size: -
D: -
V: TRBV6-1
DNA: TGTGCCAGCAGTCAGGGCCCTGGGGCCAACGTCCTGACTTTC
CDR3: CASSQGPGANVLTF

J: TRBJ2-7
size: -
D: TRBD1
V: TRBV30
DNA: TGTGCCTGGACAACCGGGACAGGGGACTACGAGCAGTACTTC
CDR3: CAWTTGTGDYEQYF

J: TRBJ2-1
size: -
D: -
V: TRBV9
DNA: TGTGCCAGCAGCGCCCAGCAGGGGATGTCCTACAATGAGCAGTTCTTC
CDR3: CASSAQQGMSYNEQFF

J: TRBJ2-1
size: -
D: -
V: TRBV25-1
DNA: TGTGCCAGCAGTGAAATGGCGGAGGGGACCTACAATGAGCAGTTCTTC
CDR3: CASSEMAEGTYNEQFF

J: TRBJ2-7
size: once
D: -
V: TRBV5-4
DNA: TGTGCCAGCAGCCACCCCCCGGGACGGGGGACCGAGCAGTACTTC
CDR3: CASSHPPGRGTEQYF

J: TRBJ1-6
size: -
D: -
V: TRBV18
DNA: TGTGCCAGCTCACCACTGACAGCTACAACGAGCTCCTATAATTCACCCCTCCACTTT
CDR3: CASSPLTATTSSYNSPLHF

J: TRBJ1-1
size: once
D: TRBD1
V: TRBV6-5
DNA: TGTGCCAGCAGTTTGGCCGGGACAGGGAACACTGAAGCTTTCTTT
CDR3: CASSLAGTGNTEAFF

J: TRBJ1-2
size: -
D: -
V: TRBV6-5
DNA: TGTGCCAGCAGTTATCCAGGGAACTATGGCTACACCTTC
CDR3: CASSYPGNYGYTF

J: TRBJ1-2
size: -
D: -
V: TRBV5-5
DNA: TGTGCCAGCAGCTTGCAGGGGAACAGAAACTATGGCTACACCTTC
CDR3: CASSLQGNRNYGYTF

J: TRBJ1-4
size: -
D: TRBD1
V: TRBV5-6
DNA: TGTGCCAGCAGCTACTGGACAGGACGCCACGAAAAACTGTTTTTT
CDR3: CASSYWTGRHEKLFF

J: TRBJ2-7
size: -
D: TRBD2
V: TRBV4-2
DNA: TGTGCCAGCAGCCAGGGACTAGGCTACGAGCAGTACTTC
CDR3: CASSQGLGYEQYF

J: TRBJ1-5
size: -
D: -
V: TRBV6-5
DNA: TGTGCCAGCAGTCGTAAACAGGGTCAAGGGCCCCAGCATTTT
CDR3: CASSRKQGQGPQHF

J: TRBJ1-2
size: -
D: TRBD1
V: TRBV11-2
DNA: TGTGCCAGCAGCTTCACAGGGGAGGCCAACTATGGCTACACCTTC
CDR3: CASSFTGEANYGYTF

J: TRBJ1-1
size: few
D: -
V: TRBV20-1
DNA: TGCAGTGCTAGAGCCCCGGTAGCTTTCTTT
CDR3: CSARAPVAFF

J: TRBJ2-7
size: -
D: TRBD1
V: TRBV6-1
DNA: TGTGCCAGCAGTGCCGGGACAGGCTCCTACGAGCAGTACTTC
CDR3: CASSAGTGSYEQYF

J: TRBJ2-3
size: few
D: -
V: TRBV5-1
DNA: TGCGCCAGCAGCGTTTCGGGGTTCCAAGATACGCAGTATTTT
CDR3: CASSVSGFQDTQYF

J: TRBJ2-1
size: -
D: TRBD2
V: TRBV7-2
DNA: TGTGCCAGCAGCATAGGGACTAGCGGCTACAATGAGCAGTTCTTC
CDR3: CASSIGTSGYNEQFF

J: TRBJ2-5
size: -
D: -
V: TRBV11-2
DNA: TGTGCCAGCAGCCCCCATTCCAGGGGCGAGACCCAGTACTTC
CDR3: CASSPHSRGETQYF

J: TRBJ2-1
size: few
D: -
V: TRBV7-9
DNA: TGTGCCAGCAGCCCAGGAGGGTTAGTCGGGACAGACAATGAGCAGTTCTTC
CDR3: CASSPGGLVGTDNEQFF

J: TRBJ1-3
size: -
D: -
V: TRBV7-2
DNA: TGTGCCAGCAGCTTAATACCCCTCGCAGGGTCTGGAAACACCATATATTTT
CDR3: CASSLIPLAGSGNTIYF

J: TRBJ2-7
size: -
D: TRBD1
V: TRBV18
DNA: TGTGCCAGCTCACCAACGGGACAGGGAATCTCCTACGAGCAGTACTTC
CDR3: CASSPTGQGISYEQYF

J: TRBJ1-2
size: -
D: -
V: TRBV6-5
DNA: TGTGCCAGCATCGAAGGGCCAGGGGTCAGCTATGGCTACACCTTC
CDR3: CASIEGPGVSYGYTF

J: TRBJ1-5
size: -
D: TRBD1
V: TRBV6-5
DNA: TGTGCCAGCAGGACAGGGAGGAATCAGCCCCAGCATTTT
CDR3: CASRTGRNQPQHF

J: TRBJ2-7
size: -
D: TRBD2
V: TRBV18
DNA: TGTGCCAGCTCACCACCGCGGGGGGACGAGCAGTACTTC
CDR3: CASSPPRGDEQYF

J: TRBJ2-3
size: -
D: -
V: TRBV6-6
DNA: TGTGCCAGCAAACCACAGGGAGTCACAGATACGCAGTATTTT
CDR3: CASKPQGVTDTQYF

J: TRBJ1-5
size: few
D: -
V: TRBV28
DNA: TGTGCCAGCAGTTTACCCAGGGGTTATAGCAATCAGCCCCAGCATTTT
CDR3: CASSLPRGYSNQPQHF

J: TRBJ1-2
size: -
D: -
V: TRBV6-1
DNA: TGTGCCTCCACAGGTTCTAACTATGGCTACACCTTC
CDR3: CASTGSNYGYTF

J: TRBJ2-7
size: -
D: -
V: TRBV7-7
DNA: TGTGCCAGCAGCTTAAACGGGACTCCCCTCTACGAGCAGTACTTC
CDR3: CASSLNGTPLYEQYF

J: TRBJ2-5
size: -
D: TRBD1
V: TRBV27
DNA: TGTGCCAGCAGTTTTTTCTGGACAGGGGCCCAAGAGACCCAGTACTTC
CDR3: CASSFFWTGAQETQYF

J: TRBJ1-4
size: -
D: -
V: TRBV25-1
DNA: TGTGCCAGCAGTGAGTCCTTCTTCCTCGGTGAAAAACTGTTTTTT
CDR3: CASSESFFLGEKLFF

J: TRBJ2-7
size: -
D: TRBD2
V: TRBV27
DNA: TGTGCCAGCAGTTTTAGCGGGGGGACCTACGAGCAGTACTTC
CDR3: CASSFSGGTYEQYF

J: TRBJ2-1
size: -
D: TRBD2
V: TRBV5-1
DNA: TGCGCCAGCAGGACTAGCGGACAGGTGCTCTACAATGAGCAGTTCTTC
CDR3: CASRTSGQVLYNEQFF

J: TRBJ2-1
size: -
D: -
V: TRBV30
DNA: TGTGCCTGGAGTGTACTCCTGGGTAGCGCCTACAATGAGCAGTTCTTC
CDR3: CAWSVLLGSAYNEQFF

J: TRBJ2-7
size: -
D: -
V: TRBV5-5
DNA: TGTGCCAGCAGCTTCAGTGGAAGTCCGGGCTACGAGCAGTACTTC
CDR3: CASSFSGSPGYEQYF

J: TRBJ2-7
size: -
D: TRBD2
V: TRBV4-2
DNA: TGTGCCAGCAGCCAGACTAGCGGCTCTTCCTACGAGCAGTACTTC
CDR3: CASSQTSGSSYEQYF

J: TRBJ1-6
size: -
D: -
V: TRBV27
DNA: TGTGCCAGCGGCTTTGGGGCCCGTAATTCACCCCTCCACTTT
CDR3: CASGFGARNSPLHF

J: TRBJ1-4
size: -
D: -
V: TRBV14
DNA: TGTGCCAGCAGCTGGGGCTTTGGTGAAAAACTGTTTTTT
CDR3: CASSWGFGEKLFF

J: TRBJ2-7
size: -
D: TRBD2
V: TRBV4-1
DNA: TGCGCCAGCAGCCAACAAGGGACTAGCGAGTACGAGCAGTACTTC
CDR3: CASSQQGTSEYEQYF

J: TRBJ2-1
size: -
D: TRBD2
V: TRBV7-8
DNA: TGTGCCAGCAGCTTAGGAGCGGGAGGATCCTACAATGAGCAGTTCTTC
CDR3: CASSLGAGGSYNEQFF

J: TRBJ2-1
size: -
D: -
V: TRBV5-1
DNA: TGCGCCAGCAGCTTGGGTCGAAGGCAGGACAATGAGCAGTTCTTC
CDR3: CASSLGRRQDNEQFF

J: TRBJ1-1
size: -
D: TRBD1
V: TRBV6-5
DNA: TGTGCCAGCAGGGGGACAGGGGCGAACACTGAAGCTTTCTTT
CDR3: CASRGTGANTEAFF

J: TRBJ1-1
size: -
D: -
V: TRBV4-2
DNA: TGTGCCAGCAGCCAGGAAATCGGGGGGCTTAGCACTGAAGCTTTCTTT
CDR3: CASSQEIGGLSTEAFF

J: TRBJ1-3
size: -
D: TRBD1
V: TRBV5-6
DNA: TGTGCCAGCAGCTCGGGACAGTTAAAGTACACCATATATTTT
CDR3: CASSSGQLKYTIYF

J: TRBJ2-7
size: -
D: -
V: TRBV7-3
DNA: TGTGCCAGCAGCTTATCTGGGGCCTCCTACGAGCAGTACTTC
CDR3: CASSLSGASYEQYF